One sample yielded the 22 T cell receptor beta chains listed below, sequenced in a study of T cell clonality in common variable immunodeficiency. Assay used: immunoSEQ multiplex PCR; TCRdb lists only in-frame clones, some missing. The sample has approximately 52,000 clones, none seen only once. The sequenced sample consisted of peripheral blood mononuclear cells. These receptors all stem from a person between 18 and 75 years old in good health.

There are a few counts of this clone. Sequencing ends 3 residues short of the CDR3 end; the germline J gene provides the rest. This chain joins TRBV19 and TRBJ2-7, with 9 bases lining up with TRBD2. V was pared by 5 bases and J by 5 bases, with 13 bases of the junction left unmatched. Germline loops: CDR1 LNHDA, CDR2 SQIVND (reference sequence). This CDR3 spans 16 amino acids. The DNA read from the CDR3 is TGTGCCAGTAGTCCTGATAGCGGGAGAATCGTACACGAG. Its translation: CASSPDSGRIVHE. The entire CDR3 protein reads CASSPDSGRIVHEQYF.

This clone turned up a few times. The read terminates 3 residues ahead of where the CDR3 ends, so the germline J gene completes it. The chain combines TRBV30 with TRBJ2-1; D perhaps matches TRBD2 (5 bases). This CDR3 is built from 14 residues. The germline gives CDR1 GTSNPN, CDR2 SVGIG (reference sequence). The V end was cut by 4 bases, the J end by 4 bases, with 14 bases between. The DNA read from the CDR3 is TGTGCCTGGATGCCAGGACTGACGTACAATGAG. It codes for CAWMPGLTYNE. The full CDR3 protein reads CAWMPGLTYNEQFF.

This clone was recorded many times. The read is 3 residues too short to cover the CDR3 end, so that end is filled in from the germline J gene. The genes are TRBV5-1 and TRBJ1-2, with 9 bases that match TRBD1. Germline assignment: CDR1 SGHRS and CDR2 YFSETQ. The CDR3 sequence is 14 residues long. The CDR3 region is CASSPPGQGIGYTF. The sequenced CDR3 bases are TGCGCCAGCAGCCCACCGGGACAGGGTATCGGC.

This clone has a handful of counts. This CDR3 reads CAWDRWANYGQYF. Incomplete CDR3 DNA: TGTGCCTGGGACAGATGGGCTAACTATGGT. The chain employs TRBV30 and TRBJ2-4, with D possibly matching TRBD1 (5 bases). The read halts 3 residues ahead of the CDR3 end, with the missing end drawn from the germline J gene. The CDR3 is 13 residues long. Germline-derived CDR1 and CDR2 are GTSNPN and SVGIG (reference sequence).

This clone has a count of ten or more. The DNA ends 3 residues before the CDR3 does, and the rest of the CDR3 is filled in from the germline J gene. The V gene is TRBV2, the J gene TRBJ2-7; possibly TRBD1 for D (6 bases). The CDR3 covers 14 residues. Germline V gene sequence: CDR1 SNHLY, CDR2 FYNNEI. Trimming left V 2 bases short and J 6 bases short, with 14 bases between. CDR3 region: CASSESGAGVEQYF. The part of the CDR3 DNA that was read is TGTGCCAGCAGTGAATCAGGGGCGGGCGTCGAG.

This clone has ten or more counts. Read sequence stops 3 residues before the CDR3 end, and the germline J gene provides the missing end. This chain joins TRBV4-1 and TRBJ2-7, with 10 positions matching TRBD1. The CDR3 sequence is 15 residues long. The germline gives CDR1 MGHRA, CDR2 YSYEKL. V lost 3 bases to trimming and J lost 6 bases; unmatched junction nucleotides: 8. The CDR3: CASSHPGQGTLEQYF. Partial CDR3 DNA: TGCGCCAGCAGCCATCCGGGACAGGGGACCCTCGAG.

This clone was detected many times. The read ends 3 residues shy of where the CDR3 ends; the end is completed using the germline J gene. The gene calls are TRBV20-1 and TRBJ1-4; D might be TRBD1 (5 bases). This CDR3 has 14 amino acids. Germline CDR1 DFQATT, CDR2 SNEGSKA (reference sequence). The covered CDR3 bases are TGCAGTGCTTTATCCACCCGAACAGGAGGGAAA. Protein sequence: CSALSTRTGGK. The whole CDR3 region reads CSALSTRTGGKLFF.

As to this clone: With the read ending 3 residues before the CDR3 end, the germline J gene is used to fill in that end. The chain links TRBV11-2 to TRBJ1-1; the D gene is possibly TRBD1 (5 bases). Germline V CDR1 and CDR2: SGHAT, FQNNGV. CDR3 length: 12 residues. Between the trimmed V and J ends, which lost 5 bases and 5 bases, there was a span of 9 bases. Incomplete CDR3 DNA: TGTGCCAGCAGCCAGGGATCGACTGAA. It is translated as CASSQGSTE. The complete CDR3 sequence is CASSQGSTEAFF.

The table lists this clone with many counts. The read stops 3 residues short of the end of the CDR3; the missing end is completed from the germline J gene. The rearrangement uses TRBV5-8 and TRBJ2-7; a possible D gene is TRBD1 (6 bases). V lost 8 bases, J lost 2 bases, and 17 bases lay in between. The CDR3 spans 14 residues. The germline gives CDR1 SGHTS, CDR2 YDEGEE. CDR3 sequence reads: CASLTTGRTYEQYF. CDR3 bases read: TGTGCCAGTTTAACAACAGGGAGAACCTACGAG.

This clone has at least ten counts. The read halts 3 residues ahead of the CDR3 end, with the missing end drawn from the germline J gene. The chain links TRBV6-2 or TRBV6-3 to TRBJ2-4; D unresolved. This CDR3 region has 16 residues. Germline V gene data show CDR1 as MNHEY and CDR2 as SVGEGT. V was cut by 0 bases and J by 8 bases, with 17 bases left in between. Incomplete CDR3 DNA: TGTGCCAGCAGTTACTCCCATACGACTCCCCAACACATT. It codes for CASSYSHTTPQHI. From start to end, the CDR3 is CASSYSHTTPQHIQYF.

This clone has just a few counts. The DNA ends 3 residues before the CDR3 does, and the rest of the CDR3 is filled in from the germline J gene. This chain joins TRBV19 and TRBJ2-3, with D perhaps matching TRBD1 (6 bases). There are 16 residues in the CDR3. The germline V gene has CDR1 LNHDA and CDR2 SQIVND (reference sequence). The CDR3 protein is CASSIESGTNNQPQYF. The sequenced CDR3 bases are TGTGCCAGTAGTATTGAGTCAGGGACAAACAATCAGCCG. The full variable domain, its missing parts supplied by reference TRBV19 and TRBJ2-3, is DGGITQSPKYLFRKEGQNVTLSCEQNLNHDAMYWYRQDPGQGLRLIYYSQIVNDFQKGDIAEGYSVSREKKESFPLTVTSAQKNPTAFYLCASSIESGTNNQPQYFGPGTRLTVL.

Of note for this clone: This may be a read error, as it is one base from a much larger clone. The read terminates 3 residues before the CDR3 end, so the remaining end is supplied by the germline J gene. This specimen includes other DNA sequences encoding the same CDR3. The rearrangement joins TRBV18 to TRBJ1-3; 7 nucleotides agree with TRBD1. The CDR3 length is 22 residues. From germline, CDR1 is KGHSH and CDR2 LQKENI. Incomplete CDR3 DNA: TGTGCCAGCTCACCGGGACCACCTCTTAGAATACGGGACAGCTACTCTGGAAACACG. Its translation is CASSPGPPLRIRDSYSGNT. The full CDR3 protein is CASSPGPPLRIRDSYSGNTIYF.

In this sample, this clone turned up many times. The CDR3 here is CSANMQETQYF. CDR3 bases read: TGCAGTGCTAACATGCAAGAGACC. The J gene is TRBJ2-5, the V gene TRBV20-1, with unresolved D. The observed sequence ends 3 residues before the CDR3 terminus, with the missing tail filled in from the germline J gene. V was shortened by 4 bases and J by 2 bases, with 5 bases between the two germline ends. Germline V gives CDR1 DFQATT, CDR2 SNEGSKA (reference sequence). The length of the CDR3 is 11 residues.

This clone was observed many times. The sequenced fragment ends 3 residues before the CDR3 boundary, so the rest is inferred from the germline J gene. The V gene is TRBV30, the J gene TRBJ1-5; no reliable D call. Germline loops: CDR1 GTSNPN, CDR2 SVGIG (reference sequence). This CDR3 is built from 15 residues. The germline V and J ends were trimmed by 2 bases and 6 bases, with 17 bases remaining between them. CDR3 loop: CAWSPGRTVRQPQHF. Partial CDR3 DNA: TGTGCCTGGAGTCCGGGGAGAACCGTCCGTCAGCCC. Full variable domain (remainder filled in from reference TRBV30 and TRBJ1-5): SQTIHQWPATLVQPVGSPLSLECTVEGTSNPNLYWYRQAAGRGLQLLFYSVGIGQISSEVPQNLSASRPQDRQFILSSKKLLLSDSGFYLCAWSPGRTVRQPQHFGDGTRLSIL.

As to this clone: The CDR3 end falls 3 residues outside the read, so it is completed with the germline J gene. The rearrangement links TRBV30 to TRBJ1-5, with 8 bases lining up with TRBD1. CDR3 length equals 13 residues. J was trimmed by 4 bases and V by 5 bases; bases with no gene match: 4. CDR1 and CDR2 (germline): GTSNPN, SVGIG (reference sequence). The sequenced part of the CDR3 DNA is TGTGCCTGGCAAGGACAGGGAAATCAGCCC. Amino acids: CAWQGQGNQP. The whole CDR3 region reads CAWQGQGNQPQHF.

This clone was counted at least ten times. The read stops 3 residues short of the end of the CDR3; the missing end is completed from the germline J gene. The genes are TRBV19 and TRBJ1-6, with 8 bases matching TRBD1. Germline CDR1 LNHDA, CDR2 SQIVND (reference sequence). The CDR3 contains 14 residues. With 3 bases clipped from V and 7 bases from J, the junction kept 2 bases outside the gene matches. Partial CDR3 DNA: TGTGCCAGTAGTATCCGGACAGGGAATTCACCC. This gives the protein CASSIRTGNSP. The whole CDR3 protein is CASSIRTGNSPLHF.

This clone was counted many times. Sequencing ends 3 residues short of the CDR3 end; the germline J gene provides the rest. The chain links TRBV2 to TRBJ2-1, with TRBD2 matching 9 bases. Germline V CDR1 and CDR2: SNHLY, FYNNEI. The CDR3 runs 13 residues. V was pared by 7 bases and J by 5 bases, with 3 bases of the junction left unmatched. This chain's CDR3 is CASTGTSHNEQFF. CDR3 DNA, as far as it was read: TGTGCCAGCACTGGGACTAGCCACAATGAG.

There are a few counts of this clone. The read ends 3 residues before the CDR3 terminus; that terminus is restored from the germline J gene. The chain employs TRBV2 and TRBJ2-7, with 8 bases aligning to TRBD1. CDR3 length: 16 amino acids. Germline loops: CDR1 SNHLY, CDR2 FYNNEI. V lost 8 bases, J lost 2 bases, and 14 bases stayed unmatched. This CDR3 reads CASGPRQGSLTYEQYF. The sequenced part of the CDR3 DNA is TGTGCCAGCGGTCCTAGACAGGGGTCTCTAACCTACGAG. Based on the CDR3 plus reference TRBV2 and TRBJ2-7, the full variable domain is EPEVTQTPSHQVTQMGQEVILRCVPISNHLYFYWYRQILGQKVEFLVSFYNNEISEKSEIFDDQFSVERPDGSNFTLKIRSTKLEDSAMYFCASGPRQGSLTYEQYFGPGTRLTVT.

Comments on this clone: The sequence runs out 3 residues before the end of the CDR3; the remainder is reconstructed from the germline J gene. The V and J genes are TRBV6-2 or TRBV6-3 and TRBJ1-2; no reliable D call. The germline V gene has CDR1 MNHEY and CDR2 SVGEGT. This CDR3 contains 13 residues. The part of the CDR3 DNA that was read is TGTGCCAGCAGTTACTCGAGGGTTTTGGAA. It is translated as CASSYSRVLE. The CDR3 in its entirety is CASSYSRVLEYTF.

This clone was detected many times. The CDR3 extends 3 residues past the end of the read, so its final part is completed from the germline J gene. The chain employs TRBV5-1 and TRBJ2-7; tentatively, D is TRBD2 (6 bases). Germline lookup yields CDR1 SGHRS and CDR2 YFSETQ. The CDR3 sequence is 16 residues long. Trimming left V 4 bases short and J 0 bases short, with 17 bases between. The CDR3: CASSPRDSSYSYEQYF. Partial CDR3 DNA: TGCGCCAGCAGCCCGAGGGACTCTTCTTACTCCTACGAG.

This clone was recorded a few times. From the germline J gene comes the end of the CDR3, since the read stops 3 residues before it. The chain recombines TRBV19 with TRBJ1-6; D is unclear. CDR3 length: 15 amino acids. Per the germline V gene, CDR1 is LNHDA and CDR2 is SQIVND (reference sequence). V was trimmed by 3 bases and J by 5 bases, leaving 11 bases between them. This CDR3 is CASSILFVDNSPLHF. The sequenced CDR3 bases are TGTGCCAGTAGTATTTTGTTTGTCGATAATTCACCC.

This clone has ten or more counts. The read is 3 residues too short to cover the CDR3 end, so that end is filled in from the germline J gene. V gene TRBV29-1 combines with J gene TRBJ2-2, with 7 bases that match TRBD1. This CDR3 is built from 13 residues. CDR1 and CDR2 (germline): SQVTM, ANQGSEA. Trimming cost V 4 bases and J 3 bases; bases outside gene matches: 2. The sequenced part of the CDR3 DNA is TGCAGCGTTGGAGGGGGCCACACCGGGGAG. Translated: CSVGGGHTGE. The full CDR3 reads CSVGGGHTGELFF.